Detailed here is one TCR beta chain. Measured with immunoSEQ multiplex PCR; TCRdb has only the in-frame clones, and not every one. The repertoire consists of roughly 2,000,000 clones, with roughly 95% occurring once and the leading ten covering approximately 1%. This record comes from a study of shared clonotypes between healthy human individuals. Naive CD8 cells lacked CD45RO and underwent positive selection for CCR7, leaving out terminally differentiated effector memory CD45RA+ cells. CDR1 and CDR2 (germline): SGHNT, YYREEE (reference sequence). V was cut by 7 bases and J by 1 base, with 15 bases left in between. This CDR3 contains 14 residues.

The chain links TRBV5-4 to TRBJ2-7, with D possibly TRBD1 on 5 matching bases. This clonotype originated in a man younger than 35 in good health. The sequenced sample consisted of naive CD8+ T cells sorted from blood. The CDR3 sequence is CASAIRGRSYEQYF. The CDR3 nucleotides are TGTGCCAGCGCGATTAGGGGCAGATCCTACGAGCAGTACTTC.